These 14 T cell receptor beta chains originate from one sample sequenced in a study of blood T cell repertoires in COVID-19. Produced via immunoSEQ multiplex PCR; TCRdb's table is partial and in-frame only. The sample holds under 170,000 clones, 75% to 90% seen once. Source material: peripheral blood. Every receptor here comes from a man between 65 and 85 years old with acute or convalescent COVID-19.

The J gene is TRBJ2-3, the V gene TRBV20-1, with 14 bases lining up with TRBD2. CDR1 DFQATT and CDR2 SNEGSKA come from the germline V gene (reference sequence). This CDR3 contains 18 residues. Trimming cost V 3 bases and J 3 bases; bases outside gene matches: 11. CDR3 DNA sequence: TGCAGTGCTAGTTCGGGACTAGCGGGAGAGGGGGGTACAGATACGCAGTATTTT. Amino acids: CSASSGLAGEGGTDTQYF.

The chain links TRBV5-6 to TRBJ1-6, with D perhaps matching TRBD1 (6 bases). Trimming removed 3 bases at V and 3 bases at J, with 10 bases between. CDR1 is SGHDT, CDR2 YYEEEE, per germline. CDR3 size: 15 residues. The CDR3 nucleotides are TGTGCCAGCAGCTATGGGGACAACTATAATTCACCCCTCCACTTT. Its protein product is CASSYGDNYNSPLHF.

Here the CDR3 reads CASSFSSGRAFYGYTF. DNA of the CDR3: TGTGCCAGCAGTTTTAGTTCGGGCAGGGCGTTTTATGGCTACACCTTC. The chain links TRBV28 to TRBJ1-2, with D perhaps TRBD1 (5 bases). Per germline, CDR1 MDHEN and CDR2 SYDVKM. Trimming took off 3 bases at V and 5 bases at J, with 19 bases between the two ends. The CDR3 is 16 amino acids.

The CDR3 sequence: CASSPGRGTGELFF. The CDR3 coding sequence is TGCGCCAGCAGCCCCGGGCGCGGGACCGGGGAGCTGTTTTTT. The chain links TRBV5-1 to TRBJ2-2, with D perhaps matching TRBD2 (5 bases). Trimming pared 4 bases from V and 5 bases from J, leaving 12 bases between. The length of the CDR3 is 14 residues. Germline CDR1 SGHRS, CDR2 YFSETQ.

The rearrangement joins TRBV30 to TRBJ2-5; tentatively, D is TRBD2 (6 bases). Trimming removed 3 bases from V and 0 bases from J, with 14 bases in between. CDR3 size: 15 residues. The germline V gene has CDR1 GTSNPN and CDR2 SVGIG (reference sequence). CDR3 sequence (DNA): TGTGCCTGGAGAAGAGGAGGGGCGTACCAAGAGACCCAGTACTTC. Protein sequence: CAWRRGGAYQETQYF.

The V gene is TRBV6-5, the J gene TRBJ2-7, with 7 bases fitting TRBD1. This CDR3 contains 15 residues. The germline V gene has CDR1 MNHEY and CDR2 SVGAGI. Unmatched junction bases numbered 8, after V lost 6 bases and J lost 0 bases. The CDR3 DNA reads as TGTGCCAGCAGGGGCTCAGGGGGACCCTCCTACGAGCAGTACTTC. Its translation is CASRGSGGPSYEQYF.

The CDR3 DNA reads as TGTGCCATCAGAGCCGACAGCTCCTACGAGCAGTACTTC. Amino acid sequence: CAIRADSSYEQYF. This rearrangement joins TRBV10-3 to TRBJ2-7; tentative D call: TRBD1 (5 bases). V was cut by 6 bases and J by 0 bases, with 9 bases left in between. This CDR3 has 13 amino acids. Looked up from germline, CDR1 is ENHRY and CDR2 is SYGVKD.

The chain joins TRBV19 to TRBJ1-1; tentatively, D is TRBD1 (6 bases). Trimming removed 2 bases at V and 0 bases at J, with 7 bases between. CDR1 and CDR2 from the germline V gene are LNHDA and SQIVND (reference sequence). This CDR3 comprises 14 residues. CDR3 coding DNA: TGTGCCAGTAGTATACCAGGGGTGAACACTGAAGCTTTCTTT. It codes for CASSIPGVNTEAFF. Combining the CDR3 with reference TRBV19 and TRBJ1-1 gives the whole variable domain DGGITQSPKYLFRKEGQNVTLSCEQNLNHDAMYWYRQDPGQGLRLIYYSQIVNDFQKGDIAEGYSVSREKKESFPLTVTSAQKNPTAFYLCASSIPGVNTEAFFGQGTRLTVV.

CDR3 residues: CASSLLLGNTIYF. The CDR3 DNA follows: TGTGCCAGCAGCTTACTGTTGGGAAACACCATATATTTT. The chain recombines TRBV7-9 with TRBJ1-3, with D hard to call. V dropped 2 bases and J dropped 4 bases, with 6 bases sitting between them. The CDR3 contains 13 residues. Germline CDR1 and CDR2: SEHNR and FQNEAQ (reference sequence).

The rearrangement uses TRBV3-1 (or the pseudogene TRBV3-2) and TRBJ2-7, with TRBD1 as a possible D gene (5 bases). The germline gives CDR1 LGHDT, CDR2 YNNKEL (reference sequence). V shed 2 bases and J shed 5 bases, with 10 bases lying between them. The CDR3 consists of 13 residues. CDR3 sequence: CASSQNQGNEQYF. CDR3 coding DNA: TGTGCCAGCAGCCAAAACCAGGGTAACGAGCAGTACTTC.

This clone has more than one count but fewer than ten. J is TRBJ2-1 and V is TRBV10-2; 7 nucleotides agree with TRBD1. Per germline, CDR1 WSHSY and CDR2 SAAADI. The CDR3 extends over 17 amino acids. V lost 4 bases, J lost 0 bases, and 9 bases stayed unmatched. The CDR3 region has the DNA TGCGCCAGCAGTGGCGACAGGGTGGCCAGCTCCTACAATGAGCAGTTCTTC. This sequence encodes CASSGDRVASSYNEQFF.

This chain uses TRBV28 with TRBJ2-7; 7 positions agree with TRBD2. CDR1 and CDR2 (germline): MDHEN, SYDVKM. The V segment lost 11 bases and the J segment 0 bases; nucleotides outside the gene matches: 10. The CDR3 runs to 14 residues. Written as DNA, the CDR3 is TGTGCCGGGGGGGAAGGGGCTCCCTCCTACGAGCAGTACTTC. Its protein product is CAGGEGAPSYEQYF.

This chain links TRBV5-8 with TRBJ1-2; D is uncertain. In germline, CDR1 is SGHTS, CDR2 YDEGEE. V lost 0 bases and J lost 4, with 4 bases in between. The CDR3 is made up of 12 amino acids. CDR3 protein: CASSLDIYGYTF. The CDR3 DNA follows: TGTGCCAGCAGCTTGGACATCTATGGCTACACCTTC.

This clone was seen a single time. CDR3 sequence (DNA): TGTGCCGCCCAGGGTTTAGGTGGCTACACCTTC. Translating gives CAAQGLGGYTF. The chain combines TRBV28 with TRBJ1-2; a possible D gene is TRBD1 (5 bases). The V gene's germline CDR1 is MDHEN and CDR2 SYDVKM. Between the trimmed V and J ends, which lost 11 bases and 7 bases, there was a span of 14 bases. The CDR3 loop spans 11 amino acids.